This TCR beta chain was recovered during a study of blood T cell repertoires in COVID-19. Using immunoSEQ multiplex PCR, the repertoire was profiled, and TCRdb retains in-frame clones only, with some absent. The sample consists of about 83,000 clones, around 90% of them appearing once. V trimming: 5 bases; J trimming: 1 base; junction bases outside the gene matches: 2. CDR1 is SGHRS and CDR2 is YFSETQ in the germline V gene. The CDR3 spans 15 residues. Sequencing input: peripheral blood. The chain is built from TRBV5-1 and TRBJ2-2, with 10 nucleotides matching TRBD2. The TCR comes from a man aged 80 or over with active or convalescent COVID-19. The CDR3 bases are TGCGCCAGCAGGCGGACTAGCGGGAACACCGGGGAGCTGTTTTTT. This gives the protein CASRRTSGNTGELFF.